This TCR beta chain was identified in a study of blood T cell repertoires in COVID-19. For the study at large: Researchers got acute and convalescent COVID-19 samples from the United States, Italy and Spain. PBMCs, B-cell-depleted T cells, or T cells were the source of the cDNA or gDNA that made up the material.

CDR1 SGHAT and CDR2 FQDESV come from the germline V gene (reference sequence). CDR3 length equals 15 residues. After removal of 5 bases from V and 2 bases from J, the junction contained 5 bases not matched to a gene. Original analysis: The assay estimated nucleated cells by amplifying reference gene primers. Produced via immunoSEQ multiplex PCR; TCRdb's table is partial and in-frame only. D and trimming were read from the DNA, whereas the V and J calls and clone size are those reported in that table. The sample has approximately 250,000 clones; 75% to 85% are singletons. This clonotype originated in a human donor in a cohort sampled during active COVID-19. V gene TRBV11-1 combines with J gene TRBJ2-1, with 8 positions matching TRBD2. Material: peripheral blood. CDR3 amino acids: CASSPSGGTYNEQFF. For the CDR3, the DNA is TGTGCCAGCAGCCCAAGCGGGGGAACCTACAATGAGCAGTTCTTC.